This TCR gamma chain was observed in a study of gamma-delta chains in newborns, infants, children. Study as a whole: Microbial exposure reportedly drives polyclonal innate γδ T cell expansion after birth.

Concerning this clone: A read error is possible here, since a much larger clone lies one base away.

TCRdb re-identified clones in the reads via CATT. The sample has about 600 gamma-chain clones; approximately 38% are singletons. Sequenced input: blood. This clonotype originated in a child who was a newborn, infant or young child, either healthy, febrile or measles-vaccinated (not recorded which).

CDR3 in amino acids: CALWEVTFRQELGKRIKVF. The CDR3 DNA is TGTGCCTTGTGGGAGGTCACGTTCCGCCAAGAGTTGGGCAAAAGAATCAAGGTATTT. The J gene is TRGJP, the V gene TRGV9. The J gene is absent in TCRdb and was assigned here via DNA matching to germline. This CDR3 region has 19 residues. The germline V gene has CDR1 GITISATS and CDR2 ISYDGTV (reference sequence).